This entry lists 25 T cell receptor beta chains sequenced from one sample in a study of identical twins. MiXCR was run by TCRdb on the 5' RACE reads, yielding one entry per CDR3 protein. Of 1.5 million to 2 million distinct CDR3 sequences in the sample, under 35% are singletons; the top ten hold roughly 0.3%. The sample consisted of cord blood. The receptor source for this set is a newborn girl in good health.

This clonotype was observed a few times. CDR3 sequence: CASSLEQYTEAFF. The CDR3 region has the DNA TGCGCCAGCAGCTTGGAACAGTACACTGAAGCTTTCTTT. The chain couples TRBV5-1 to TRBJ1-1; D unresolved. The germline V gene encodes CDR1 SGHRS and CDR2 YFSETQ. V lost 0 bases to trimming and J lost 3 bases, with 6 bases between them. The CDR3 covers 13 residues.

This clonotype was seen repeatedly, ten times or more. The CDR3 bases are TGCGCCAGCAGCTTGGTCCCCCCGCGAATAGCTCCTCCAGATACGCAGTATTTT. It is translated as CASSLVPPRIAPPDTQYF. The chain combines TRBV5-1 with TRBJ2-3; D remains unclear. The germline gives CDR1 SGHRS, CDR2 YFSETQ. V dropped 0 bases and J dropped 4 bases, with 21 bases sitting between them. This CDR3 region has 18 residues.

V gene TRBV11-1 combines with J gene TRBJ2-1; unclear D gene. The V gene's germline CDR1 is SGHAT and CDR2 FQDESV (reference sequence). The CDR3 totals 17 residues. V lost 4 bases and J 4 bases, leaving 20 bases between the germline ends. Here the CDR3 DNA reads TGTGCCAGCAGCTATGTTGCGGTAGGAGTACCGTACAATGAGCAGTTCTTC. It specifies CASSYVAVGVPYNEQFF. The full variable domain, completed using reference TRBV11-1 and TRBJ2-1, is EAEVAQSPRYKITEKSQAVAFWCDPISGHATLYWYRQILGQGPELLVQFQDESVVDDSQLPKDRFSAERLKGVDSTLKIQPAELGDSAMYLCASSYVAVGVPYNEQFFGPGTRLTVL.

This clonotype was observed many times. The chain links TRBV5-4 to TRBJ2-5; 11 nucleotides match TRBD2. Germline V gene sequence: CDR1 SGHNT, CDR2 YYREEE (reference sequence). The CDR3 is made up of 15 amino acids. V lost 3 bases to trimming and J lost 2 bases; unmatched junction nucleotides: 3. DNA for the CDR3: TGTGCCAGCAGCTCAGGACTAGCGGGTCAAGAGACCCAGTACTTC. The encoded protein is CASSSGLAGQETQYF.

The chain couples TRBV7-9 to TRBJ1-5; D may be TRBD1 (5 bases). The CDR3 loop spans 16 amino acids. With 1 base removed from V and 7 bases from J, the gap between germline ends came to 17 bases. Looked up from germline, CDR1 is SEHNR and CDR2 is FQNEAQ (reference sequence). The CDR3 coding sequence is TGTGCCAGCAGCTTAGAGTTGGGACCGGGGCGGCAGCCCCAGCATTTT. Its protein is CASSLELGPGRQPQHF.

The chain joins TRBV29-1 to TRBJ1-1; no firm D call. CDR3 length equals 13 residues. Trimming removed 1 base from V and 0 bases from J, with 6 bases in between. Per germline, CDR1 SQVTM and CDR2 ANQGSEA. The CDR3 DNA sequence: TGCAGCGTTGAAGTCTTGATGAACACTGAAGCTTTCTTT. The encoded protein is CSVEVLMNTEAFF.

The chain recombines TRBV7-2 with TRBJ2-7; D is undetermined. The CDR3 covers 14 residues. Trimming shortened V by 3 bases and J by 0 bases, and 9 bases separated the two germline ends. The V gene's germline CDR1 is SGHTA and CDR2 FQGNSA. The CDR3 coding sequence is TGTGCCAGCAGCTTGTACTGGGACTCCTACGAGCAGTACTTC. Translating it yields CASSLYWDSYEQYF.

The V and J genes are TRBV20-1 and TRBJ2-3; 12 bases agree with TRBD2. Germline lookup yields CDR1 DFQATT and CDR2 SNEGSKA (reference sequence). V lost 1 base to trimming and J lost 8 bases; unmatched junction nucleotides: 1. CDR3 length: 13 residues. The CDR3: CSARGGLAGTQYF. The CDR3, as DNA: TGCAGTGCTAGAGGGGGACTAGCGGGTACGCAGTATTTT.

The V gene is TRBV29-1, the J gene TRBJ2-7, with D possibly being TRBD1 (6 bases). The CDR3 totals 18 residues. Trimming stripped 4 bases from V and 5 bases from J, with 30 bases between. Germline-derived CDR1 and CDR2 are SQVTM and ANQGSEA. CDR3 sequence (DNA): TGCAGCGTTGGCCCCCCGGGACACCACCTTACGGAGATCAACGAGCAGTACTTC. This gives the protein CSVGPPGHHLTEINEQYF.

The rearrangement links TRBV3-1 to TRBJ2-7; 8 bases agree with TRBD1. Looked up from germline, CDR1 is LGHDT and CDR2 is YNNKEL (reference sequence). The CDR3 is 14 residues long. The V segment lost 8 bases and the J segment 4 bases; nucleotides outside the gene matches: 10. The CDR3 protein is CASGPNRGFYEQYF. CDR3 DNA: TGTGCCAGCGGCCCCAACAGGGGGTTTTACGAGCAGTACTTC.

This clonotype was observed many times. This chain connects TRBV9 to TRBJ2-5, with 7 nucleotides matching TRBD1. In germline, CDR1 is SGDLS, CDR2 YYNGEE. Trimming at V came to 4 bases and at J to 12 bases, leaving 12 bases not matched to a gene. This CDR3 comprises 13 residues. The CDR3 coding sequence is TGTGCCAGCAGCCTACACTCCCGGGACAGCAAGTACTTC. Its translation: CASSLHSRDSKYF.

The chain joins TRBV2 to TRBJ2-3, with D possibly being TRBD1 or TRBD2 (5 bases each). CDR1 is SNHLY, CDR2 FYNNEI, per germline. V was cut by 7 bases and J by 3 bases, with 14 bases left in between. CDR3 length: 14 residues. CDR3 in DNA: TGTGCCAGCACCGAGGGGCTAGCTACAGATACGCAGTATTTT. Its translation is CASTEGLATDTQYF.

The gene calls are TRBV27 and TRBJ1-2; tentative D call: TRBD1 (5 bases). CDR3 length: 15 amino acids. From germline, CDR1 is MNHEY and CDR2 SMNVEV (reference sequence). Trimming left V 3 bases short and J 0 bases short, with 11 bases between. The CDR3 nucleotides read TGTGCCAGCAGTTTCTCGGGGGTACCTAACTATGGCTACACCTTC. It is translated as CASSFSGVPNYGYTF.

The sample holds a few counts of this clonotype. V is TRBV7-9 and J is TRBJ2-7; unclear D gene. The V gene's germline CDR1 is SEHNR and CDR2 FQNEAQ (reference sequence). This CDR3 is built from 14 residues. Trimming pared 0 bases from V and 3 bases from J, leaving 9 bases between. The CDR3 region has the DNA TGTGCCAGCAGCTTAGCAGTAGGGAACTACGAGCAGTACTTC. This codes for CASSLAVGNYEQYF.

The CDR3 loop reads CASSQTGYNEQYF. CDR3 nucleotide sequence: TGTGCCAGCAGCCAAACGGGTTACAATGAGCAGTACTTC. V gene TRBV14 combines with J gene TRBJ2-7; D is unclear. Germline V lookup: CDR1 SGHDN, CDR2 FVKESK. The CDR3 is 13 amino acids. Trimming removed 2 bases from V and 7 bases from J, with 12 bases in between.

Only a few counts were recorded for this clonotype. The chain has TRBV10-3 and TRBJ2-3; perhaps TRBD2 as D (6 bases). Deletions cut 4 bases from V and 3 bases from J, with 23 bases between. Germline values: CDR1 ENHRY, CDR2 SYGVKD. The CDR3 has 18 amino acids. CDR3 coding DNA: TGTGCCATCAGTGGGGCCCAGACATCGGGAGCTGAAACAGATACGCAGTATTTT. As protein: CAISGAQTSGAETDTQYF.

The chain recombines TRBV25-1 with TRBJ2-2, with TRBD2 as a possible D gene (6 bases). V lost 4 bases and J 5 bases, leaving 20 bases between the germline ends. The CDR3 covers 17 residues. Germline CDR1 reads MGHDK; CDR2 reads SYGVNS. The CDR3: CASSALPGLPQTGELFF. CDR3 sequence (DNA): TGTGCCAGCAGTGCCCTACCGGGACTCCCTCAAACCGGGGAGCTGTTTTTT.

The gene calls are TRBV28 and TRBJ1-1; the D gene is possibly TRBD1 (6 bases). In germline, CDR1 is MDHEN, CDR2 SYDVKM. The V gene lost 7 bases and the J gene lost 5 bases, with 17 bases spanning the gap. The CDR3 has 14 residues. CDR3 in amino acids: CASTRTGPGTEAFF. The CDR3 bases are TGTGCCAGCACCAGAACAGGGCCGGGGACTGAAGCTTTCTTT. The whole variable domain, filled in from reference TRBV28 and TRBJ1-1, reads DVKVTQSSRYLVKRTGEKVFLECVQDMDHENMFWYRQDPGLGLRLIYFSYDVKMKEKGDIPEGYSVSREKKERFSLILESASTNQTSMYLCASTRTGPGTEAFFGQGTRLTVV.

This clonotype appeared a few times. This chain connects TRBV5-1 to TRBJ2-5, with 10 bases aligning to TRBD2. Judging by the DNA end, TRBJ2-7 fits better; the J call may be wrong. Germline V gene sequence: CDR1 SGHRS, CDR2 YFSETQ. The CDR3 extends over 14 amino acids. The DNA of the CDR3 is TGCGCCAGCAGCTTGAGTCTAGCGGGGGACGAGCAGTACTTC. It translates to CASSLSLAGDEQYF.

The chain employs TRBV12-3 or TRBV12-4 and TRBJ2-1, with 13 bases matching TRBD2. V shed 5 bases and J 7 bases; nucleotides not matched to a gene: 8. This CDR3 is built from 16 residues. The CDR3 sequence is CASSPPGTSGINEQFF. In DNA form, the CDR3 reads TGTGCCAGCAGTCCCCCAGGGACTAGCGGGATAAATGAGCAGTTCTTC.

In its sample, this clonotype was seen a few times. This chain connects TRBV7-2 to TRBJ2-1, with D tentatively TRBD1 (6 bases). Germline assignment: CDR1 SGHTA and CDR2 FQGNSA. V was shortened by 4 bases and J by 2 bases, with 12 bases between the two germline ends. The CDR3 runs 15 residues. The CDR3 region has the DNA TGTGCCAGCAGCTCCCACTACAGGGCCTACAATGAGCAGTTCTTC. Translating gives CASSSHYRAYNEQFF.

This clonotype appeared a few times. V is TRBV4-1 and J is TRBJ2-1; no definite D call. Trimming removed 1 base from V and 5 bases from J, with 12 bases in between. Germline CDR1 reads MGHRA; CDR2 reads YSYEKL. The CDR3 has 15 amino acids. The DNA of the CDR3 is TGCGCCAGCAGCCAAGGCCCCCGCCGGAACAATGAGCAGTTCTTC. It translates to CASSQGPRRNNEQFF.

This clonotype was recorded once. The V call is TRBV28, the J call TRBJ2-7, with 7 bases identical to TRBD2. The CDR3 contains 15 residues. Germline CDR1 and CDR2: MDHEN and SYDVKM. V dropped 4 bases and J dropped 1; count of bases not matched to a gene: 7. CDR3 sequence: CASSSPGTTSYEQYF. The CDR3 DNA reads TGTGCCAGCAGTTCCCCCGGGACTACTTCCTACGAGCAGTACTTC.

The chain uses TRBV27 and TRBJ1-1; D call uncertain. Germline V CDR1 and CDR2: MNHEY, SMNVEV (reference sequence). This CDR3 is 14 amino acids long. V lost 6 bases, J lost 1 base, and 12 bases lay in between. CDR3 DNA sequence: TGTGCCAGCAGACCCGGGAGGGCGAACACTGAAGCTTTCTTT. Encoded protein: CASRPGRANTEAFF.

This clonotype was observed a single time. The V and J genes are TRBV27 and TRBJ2-1; D remains ambiguous. The CDR3 length is 13 residues. V gave up 5 bases and J gave up 6 bases, with 11 bases separating them. Germline V gives CDR1 MNHEY, CDR2 SMNVEV (reference sequence). As DNA, the CDR3 is TGTGCCAGCAGTACTGACACCTCCAATGAGCAGTTCTTC. Translated: CASSTDTSNEQFF.